One T cell receptor (beta chain) is described in this entry. This sample was included in a study of blood T cell repertoires in COVID-19. The V end was cut by 2 bases, the J end by 0 bases, with 8 bases between. The CDR3 has 14 amino acids. Germline CDR1 SGHTS, CDR2 YDEGEE. Data came from immunoSEQ multiplex PCR; TCRdb stores just in-frame clones and leaves some out. The profile shows 150,000 to 200,000 clones, roughly 84% of them singletons. Membership in each cohort depended on participant-reported clinical history. The chain carries TRBV5-8 and TRBJ1-2; no firm D call. This TCR derives from a woman in her twenties or thirties who had been exposed to COVID-19. Sequenced input: PBMCs or T cells enriched from blood (not recorded which). CDR3 bases: TGTGCCAGCAGCTTATCTTACTCTAACTATGGCTACACCTTC. Translated: CASSLSYSNYGYTF.